The 7 T cell receptor beta chains given below trace back to one sample, sequenced in a study of blood T cell repertoires in COVID-19. Some clones are missing from TCRdb's copy, which holds only in-frame ones; the method was immunoSEQ multiplex PCR. Of roughly 340,000 clones in the sample, 89% were seen once. Sequenced input: peripheral blood. The receptors were sampled from a woman under 40 with COVID-19, enrolled during active disease.

The gene calls are TRBV5-8 and TRBJ1-2, with D possibly TRBD1 on 5 matching bases. Germline CDR1 SGHTS, CDR2 YDEGEE. Trimming took 4 bases from V and 8 from J, leaving 9 bases between them. The CDR3 is 11 amino acids. The CDR3 DNA is TGTGCCAGCAGCCCCGACAGAGGCTACACCTTC. Protein sequence: CASSPDRGYTF.

V and J are TRBV13 and TRBJ2-2; maybe TRBD2 (5 bases). This CDR3 has 19 amino acids. Germline CDR1 reads PRHDT; CDR2 reads FYEKMQ (reference sequence). V was trimmed by 3 bases and J by 2 bases, leaving 22 bases between them. CDR3 DNA sequence: TGTGCCAGCAGCTTCGCTACCGAACCGCGGGCGGCTAACACCGGGGAGCTGTTTTTT. Translation gives CASSFATEPRAANTGELFF.

The genes are TRBV24-1 and TRBJ2-7, with D maybe TRBD2 (6 bases). Germline lookup yields CDR1 KGHDR and CDR2 SFDVKD. The CDR3 is made up of 21 amino acids. Trimming left V 1 base short and J 4 bases short, with 31 bases between. For the CDR3, the DNA is TGTGCCACCAGTGATTTCGATCCGGGAGAGGTGCCGACCGCGAGACTATACGAGCAGTACGTC. Translated, it gives CATSDFDPGEVPTARLYEQYV.

The chain has TRBV11-3 and TRBJ2-7; 8 bases map to TRBD2. Looked up from germline, CDR1 is SGHNT and CDR2 is YENEEA. The CDR3 is made up of 13 amino acids. With V trimmed by 5 bases and J by 3 bases, 3 bases remained unmatched. In DNA, the CDR3 is TGTGCCAGCAGCCCCGGGGGGGACTACGAGCAGTACTTC. Protein sequence: CASSPGGDYEQYF.

The DNA of the CDR3 is TGTGCCAGCAGCCCTTCCTGGGGGGACCACAATGAGCAGTTCTTC. This codes for CASSPSWGDHNEQFF. The rearrangement uses TRBV11-3 and TRBJ2-1; TRBD2 might be the D (6 bases). CDR3 size: 15 residues. Trimming took 5 bases from V and 5 from J, leaving 16 bases between them. The V gene's germline CDR1 is SGHNT and CDR2 YENEEA.

This chain links TRBV24-1 with TRBJ2-3, with a possible D match to TRBD1 (5 bases). CDR3 length: 14 residues. CDR1 and CDR2 (germline): KGHDR, SFDVKD. V was shortened by 5 bases and J by 5 bases, with 13 bases between the two germline ends. The CDR3 region has the DNA TGTGCCACCAGTGCGGCAGGGTCCCTAGATACGCAGTATTTT. It translates to CATSAAGSLDTQYF.

V is TRBV10-3 and J is TRBJ2-1; D is perhaps TRBD2 (6 bases). The CDR3 spans 14 residues. V was trimmed by 4 bases and J by 4 bases, leaving 11 bases between them. CDR1 and CDR2 (germline): ENHRY, SYGVKD. CDR3 sequence: CAISGGDQYNEQFF. The DNA of the CDR3 is TGTGCCATCAGTGGCGGGGATCAATACAATGAGCAGTTCTTC.